Below are 22 T cell receptor beta chains sequenced from a single sample in a study of shared clonotypes between healthy human individuals. Profiling relied on immunoSEQ multiplex PCR, and the TCRdb table lists in-frame clones only, not all of them. The table shows about 2 million clones, with roughly 95% occurring only once. The sequencing input was naive CD4+ T cells sorted from blood. Noted subset: CD45RA+ positively selected. These receptor sequences come from a man younger than 35 in good health.

With respect to this clone: The same CDR3 also results from other DNA sequences found in this sample. The chain joins TRBV6-6 to TRBJ1-5, with D unclear. CDR3 size: 15 residues. CDR1 is MNHNY, CDR2 SVGAGI, per germline (reference sequence). The V end was cut by 2 bases, the J end by 0 bases, with 8 bases between. DNA for the CDR3: TGTGCCAGCAGTTACCCCAGAGATAGCAATCAGCCCCAGCATTTT. Its translation is CASSYPRDSNQPQHF.

The chain joins TRBV30 to TRBJ1-4; D perhaps matches TRBD1 (6 bases). This CDR3 is built from 13 residues. The germline V gene has CDR1 GTSNPN and CDR2 SVGIG (reference sequence). V gave up 5 bases and J gave up 3 bases, with 10 bases separating them. CDR3 sequence: CAWGAGANEKLFF. The DNA for the CDR3 is TGTGCCTGGGGGGCAGGGGCTAATGAAAAACTGTTTTTT.

This sequence joins TRBV7-8 and TRBJ2-3; D remains ambiguous. V lost 3 bases and J lost 5, with 3 bases in between. Germline V gives CDR1 SGHVS, CDR2 FQNEAQ. The CDR3 is 11 amino acids. The CDR3 DNA sequence: TGTGCCAGCAGCTTTAAAGATACGCAGTATTTT. Protein product: CASSFKDTQYF.

This sequence joins TRBV5-4 and TRBJ2-5; 15 positions match TRBD2. This CDR3 spans 18 amino acids. CDR1 and CDR2 from the germline V gene are SGHNT and YYREEE (reference sequence). The junction had 10 bases not matched to a gene; V was cut back by 2 bases and J by 5 bases. Here the CDR3 DNA reads TGTGCCAGCAGCTTCCAACCGGGACTAGCGGGGGGCCGGGAGACCCAGTACTTC. It codes for CASSFQPGLAGGRETQYF. Full variable domain (missing parts from reference TRBV5-4 and TRBJ2-5): ETGVTQSPTHLIKTRGQQVTLRCSSQSGHNTVSWYQQALGQGPQFIFQYYREEENGRGNFPPRFSGLQFPNYSSELNVNALELDDSALYLCASSFQPGLAGGRETQYFGPGTRLLVL.

This chain joins TRBV27 and TRBJ1-3, with D tentatively TRBD1 (6 bases). V was trimmed by 7 bases and J by 0 bases, leaving 13 bases between them. There are 15 residues in the CDR3. Germline V gene lookup returns CDR1 MNHEY and CDR2 SMNVEV (reference sequence). The chain's CDR3 is CASKTTGSSGNTIYF. In nucleotides, the CDR3 is TGTGCCAGCAAGACTACAGGGAGCTCTGGAAACACCATATATTTT.

This chain uses TRBV10-3 with TRBJ2-1; TRBD2 agrees at 13 bases. Germline CDR1 ENHRY, CDR2 SYGVKD. Trimming cost V 0 bases and J 6 bases; bases outside gene matches: 5. The CDR3 sequence is 17 residues long. The DNA for the CDR3 is TGTGCCATCAGTGAGTCGACTAGCGGGGGGATTTCCAATGAGCAGTTCTTC. Protein product: CAISESTSGGISNEQFF.

This clone was picked up one time. The V and J genes are TRBV10-1 and TRBJ2-2; D remains ambiguous. Germline V lookup: CDR1 WNHNN, CDR2 SYGVQD (reference sequence). Trimming took 5 bases from V and 6 from J, leaving 10 bases between them. CDR3 length: 13 residues. This CDR3 reads CASSKGIPGELFF. The CDR3 DNA is TGCGCCAGCAGTAAAGGGATCCCCGGGGAGCTGTTTTTT.

This clone occurred once. The CDR3 reads CASSFGDRNYEQYF. The CDR3 DNA reads TGTGCCAGCAGCTTCGGGGACAGAAACTACGAGCAGTACTTC. J is TRBJ2-7 and V is TRBV7-6; 7 positions match TRBD1. CDR1 is SGHVS and CDR2 is FNYEAQ in the germline V gene. V was pared by 3 bases and J by 3 bases, with 5 bases of the junction left unmatched. The CDR3 covers 14 residues.

The chain carries TRBV30 and TRBJ2-7, with 7 bases matching TRBD2. The CDR3 is 14 amino acids. Germline loops: CDR1 GTSNPN, CDR2 SVGIG (reference sequence). V was pared by 3 bases and J by 5 bases, with 10 bases of the junction left unmatched. The CDR3 nucleotides are TGTGCCTGGAGAGGACGGGACTATCATAACGAGCAGTACTTC. Protein sequence: CAWRGRDYHNEQYF.

This chain uses TRBV5-4 with TRBJ1-2, with a possible D match to TRBD1 (6 bases). Trimming cost V 3 bases and J 2 bases, with 14 bases left between them. The V gene's germline CDR1 is SGHNT and CDR2 YYREEE (reference sequence). CDR3 length: 15 residues. Written as DNA, the CDR3 is TGTGCCAGCAGCTGGGGCCCAGGGGAGAACTATGGCTACACCTTC. Protein sequence: CASSWGPGENYGYTF.

J is TRBJ1-4 and V is TRBV9, with TRBD1 matching over 7 bases. This CDR3 region has 16 residues. V was pared by 0 bases and J by 8 bases, with 10 bases of the junction left unmatched. Germline CDR1 and CDR2: SGDLS and YYNGEE. As DNA, the CDR3 is TGTGCCAGCAGCGTAGGGGCTCGGGACAGTGGAGAAAAACTGTTTTTT. Protein product: CASSVGARDSGEKLFF.

The V call is TRBV30, the J call TRBJ1-4; possibly TRBD1 for D (6 bases). The CDR3 loop spans 15 amino acids. The germline V gene encodes CDR1 GTSNPN and CDR2 SVGIG (reference sequence). Trimming stripped 0 bases from V and 2 bases from J, with 10 bases between. CDR3 in amino acids: CAWSVGGITNEKLFF. The CDR3 nucleotides read TGTGCCTGGAGTGTAGGGGGGATCACTAATGAAAAACTGTTTTTT.

The chain has TRBV9 and TRBJ2-3; 7 nucleotides line up with TRBD2. V lost 6 bases to trimming and J lost 3 bases; unmatched junction nucleotides: 7. CDR3 length: 14 residues. Germline CDR1 reads SGDLS; CDR2 reads YYNGEE. CDR3 region: CASTMSSGTDTQYF. As DNA, the CDR3 is TGTGCCAGCACGATGAGTAGCGGGACAGATACGCAGTATTTT.

The chain combines TRBV4-3 with TRBJ2-6; D is unresolved. Germline loops: CDR1 LGHNA, CDR2 YSLEER. The V end was cut by 1 base, the J end by 0 bases, with 13 bases between. This CDR3 is built from 18 residues. The CDR3 DNA reads as TGCGCCAGCAGCCAAGTACTACCTCGCTCCTCTGGGGCCAACGTCCTGACTTTC. This sequence encodes CASSQVLPRSSGANVLTF.

Worth noting for this clone: Different DNA sequences within this sample yield the same CDR3. The rearrangement links TRBV28 to TRBJ2-7; 9 bases fit TRBD1. Germline CDR1 is MDHEN and CDR2 is SYDVKM. Trimming at V came to 6 bases and at J to 3 bases, leaving 3 bases not matched to a gene. This CDR3 has 13 amino acids. CDR3 nucleotides: TGTGCCAGCAGCCGACAGGGGGTCTACGAGCAGTACTTC. This encodes CASSRQGVYEQYF. Full variable domain (remainder filled in from reference TRBV28 and TRBJ2-7): DVKVTQSSRYLVKRTGEKVFLECVQDMDHENMFWYRQDPGLGLRLIYFSYDVKMKEKGDIPEGYSVSREKKERFSLILESASTNQTSMYLCASSRQGVYEQYFGPGTRLTVT.

This chain links TRBV11-2 with TRBJ2-5; D gene uncertain. The CDR3 is made up of 15 amino acids. Looked up from germline, CDR1 is SGHAT and CDR2 is FQNNGV. The V and J ends lost 5 bases and 2 bases respectively, with 15 bases between them. The CDR3 spells CASSLGRRDQETQYF. Written as DNA, the CDR3 is TGTGCCAGCAGCCTAGGTCGAAGGGATCAAGAGACCCAGTACTTC. The entire variable domain, with the rest obtained from reference TRBV11-2 and TRBJ2-5, is as follows: EAGVAQSPRYKIIEKRQSVAFWCNPISGHATLYWYQQILGQGPKLLIQFQNNGVVDDSQLPKDRFSAERLKGVDSTLKIQPAKLEDSAVYLCASSLGRRDQETQYFGPGTRLLVL.

This chain uses TRBV5-1 with TRBJ2-2; unclear D gene. CDR3 size: 13 residues. V was pared by 0 bases and J by 6 bases, with 6 bases between. Germline-derived CDR1 and CDR2 are SGHRS and YFSETQ. Here the CDR3 DNA reads TGCGCCAGCAGCTTGGTTCGGCCCGGGGAGCTGTTTTTT. This gives the protein CASSLVRPGELFF. The full variable domain, its missing parts supplied by reference TRBV5-1 and TRBJ2-2, is KAGVTQTPRYLIKTRGQQVTLSCSPISGHRSVSWYQQTPGQGLQFLFEYFSETQRNKGNFPGRFSGRQFSNSRSEMNVSTLELGDSALYLCASSLVRPGELFFGEGSRLTVL.

The chain links TRBV2 to TRBJ1-6; D might be TRBD1 (5 bases). V was clipped by 6 bases and J by 9 bases, with 18 bases between them. The germline CDR1 and CDR2 sequences are SNHLY and FYNNEI. CDR3 length: 15 residues. The CDR3 coding sequence is TGTGCCAGCAGCGACGCAAGGGGTGGGATTTCACCCCTCCACTTT. Its protein is CASSDARGGISPLHF.

This rearrangement joins TRBV7-8 to TRBJ1-3; D may be TRBD1 (6 bases). The CDR3 runs 16 residues. Trimming took off 5 bases at V and 2 bases at J, with 16 bases between the two ends. The germline V gene encodes CDR1 SGHVS and CDR2 FQNEAQ. The DNA for the CDR3 is TGTGCCAGCAGCCTCCGGGACACCATAGCTGGAAACACCATATATTTT. It specifies CASSLRDTIAGNTIYF. The whole variable domain, remainder taken from reference TRBV7-8 and TRBJ1-3, is GAGVSQSPRYKVAKRGQDVALRCDPISGHVSLFWYQQALGQGPEFLTYFQNEAQLDKSGLPSDRFFAERPEGSVSTLKIQRTQQEDSAVYLCASSLRDTIAGNTIYFGEGSWLTVV.

The V gene is TRBV6-4, the J gene TRBJ2-3; D remains ambiguous. The germline V and J ends were trimmed by 2 bases and 0 bases, with 12 bases remaining between them. The CDR3 spans 16 residues. The germline V gene has CDR1 MRHNA and CDR2 SNTAGT. The CDR3 loop is CASSDPRHFSTDTQYF. Written as DNA, the CDR3 is TGTGCCAGCAGTGACCCCCGACACTTCAGCACAGATACGCAGTATTTT.

The J gene is TRBJ2-5, the V gene TRBV4-1; tentative D call: TRBD1 (6 bases). Germline values: CDR1 MGHRA, CDR2 YSYEKL. V lost 0 bases, J lost 7 bases, and 21 bases lay in between. The CDR3 consists of 17 residues. CDR3 loop: CASSQERARGSRGTQYF. The CDR3 bases are TGCGCCAGCAGCCAAGAGAGGGCCAGGGGATCTCGAGGGACCCAGTACTTC.

Here the CDR3 reads CASRYTHYGYTF. The CDR3 DNA reads TGTGCCAGCAGATATACCCACTATGGCTACACCTTC. The chain recombines TRBV2 with TRBJ1-2; the D is unclear. This CDR3 is 12 amino acids long. The V gene's germline CDR1 is SNHLY and CDR2 FYNNEI. V lost 6 bases and J lost 3, with 8 bases in between.